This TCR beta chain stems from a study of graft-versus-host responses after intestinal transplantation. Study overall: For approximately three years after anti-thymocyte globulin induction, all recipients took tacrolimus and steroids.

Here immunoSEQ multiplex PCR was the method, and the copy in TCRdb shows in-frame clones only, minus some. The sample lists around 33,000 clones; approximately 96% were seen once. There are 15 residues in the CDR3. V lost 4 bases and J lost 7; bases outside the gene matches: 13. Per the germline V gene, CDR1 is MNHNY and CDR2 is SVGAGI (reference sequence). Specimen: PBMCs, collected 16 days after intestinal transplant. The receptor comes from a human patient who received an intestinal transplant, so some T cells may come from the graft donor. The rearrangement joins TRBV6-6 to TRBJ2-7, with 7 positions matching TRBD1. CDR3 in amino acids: CASSSPGQAAREQYF. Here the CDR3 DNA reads TGTGCCAGCAGTTCCCCCGGACAGGCGGCGAGGGAGCAGTACTTC.